This passage covers 4 T cell receptor beta chains from one sample sequenced in a study of cytomegalovirus exposure and HLA in healthy donors. The PCR used 60 Vbeta and 13 Jbeta primers. TCRdb's table, derived via immunoSEQ multiplex PCR, lists solely in-frame clones and lacks some. Altogether fewer than 100,000 clones are present, 78% being singletons, with the ten largest covering approximately 4.8%. The sample comprised PBMCs. The receptors originated from a male donor in good health and CMV-seropositive.

Written as DNA, the CDR3 is TGTGCCAGCAGCCCATTCGACAGATCTAACTATGGCTACACCTTC. As protein: CASSPFDRSNYGYTF. The rearrangement joins TRBV7-8 to TRBJ1-2; a possible D gene is TRBD1 (5 bases). V lost 5 bases and J lost 0, with 13 bases in between. This CDR3 contains 15 residues. Germline loops: CDR1 SGHVS, CDR2 FQNEAQ. The full variable domain, in which reference TRBV7-8 and TRBJ1-2 provide the parts outside the CDR3, is GAGVSQSPRYKVAKRGQDVALRCDPISGHVSLFWYQQALGQGPEFLTYFQNEAQLDKSGLPSDRFFAERPEGSVSTLKIQRTQQEDSAVYLCASSPFDRSNYGYTFGSGTRLTVV.

This chain joins TRBV2 and TRBJ2-6; maybe TRBD1 (5 bases). V gave up 4 bases and J gave up 10 bases, with 17 bases separating them. This CDR3 comprises 15 residues. Germline assignment: CDR1 SNHLY and CDR2 FYNNEI. In nucleotides, the CDR3 is TGTGCCAGCAGTGGGGTTCAGGGAAAATGGAACGTCCTGACTTTC. This gives the protein CASSGVQGKWNVLTF.

In its sample, this clone was seen a few times. The chain is built from TRBV6-1 and TRBJ1-4; no reliable D call. CDR3 size: 16 residues. Deletions cut 3 bases from V and 0 bases from J, with 11 bases between. Germline V gives CDR1 MNHNS, CDR2 SASEGT. The CDR3 region is CASSDGRGATNEKLFF. CDR3 sequence (DNA): TGTGCCAGCAGTGACGGACGGGGAGCAACTAATGAAAAACTGTTTTTT.

The gene calls are TRBV30 and TRBJ1-2; a possible D gene is TRBD1 (5 bases). Germline loops: CDR1 GTSNPN, CDR2 SVGIG (reference sequence). V was trimmed by 3 bases and J by 7 bases, leaving 18 bases between them. This CDR3 comprises 14 residues. CDR3 amino acids: CAWSITARGSGYTF. The CDR3 DNA follows: TGTGCCTGGAGCATAACTGCTAGGGGAAGTGGCTACACCTTC.